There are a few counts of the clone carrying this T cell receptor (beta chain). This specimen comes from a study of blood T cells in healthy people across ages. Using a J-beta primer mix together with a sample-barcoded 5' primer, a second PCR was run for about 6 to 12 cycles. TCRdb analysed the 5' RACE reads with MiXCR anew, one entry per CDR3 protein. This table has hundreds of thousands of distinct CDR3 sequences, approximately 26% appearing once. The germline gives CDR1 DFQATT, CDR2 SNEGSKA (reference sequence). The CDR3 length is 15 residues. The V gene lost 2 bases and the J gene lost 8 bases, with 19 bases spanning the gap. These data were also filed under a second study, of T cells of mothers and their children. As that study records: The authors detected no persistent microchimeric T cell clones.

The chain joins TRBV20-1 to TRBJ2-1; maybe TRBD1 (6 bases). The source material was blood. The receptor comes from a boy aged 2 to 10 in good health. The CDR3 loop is CSARSLTGSSDEQFF. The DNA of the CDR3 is TGCAGTGCTAGATCGCTCACAGGGTCTTCCGATGAGCAGTTCTTC.